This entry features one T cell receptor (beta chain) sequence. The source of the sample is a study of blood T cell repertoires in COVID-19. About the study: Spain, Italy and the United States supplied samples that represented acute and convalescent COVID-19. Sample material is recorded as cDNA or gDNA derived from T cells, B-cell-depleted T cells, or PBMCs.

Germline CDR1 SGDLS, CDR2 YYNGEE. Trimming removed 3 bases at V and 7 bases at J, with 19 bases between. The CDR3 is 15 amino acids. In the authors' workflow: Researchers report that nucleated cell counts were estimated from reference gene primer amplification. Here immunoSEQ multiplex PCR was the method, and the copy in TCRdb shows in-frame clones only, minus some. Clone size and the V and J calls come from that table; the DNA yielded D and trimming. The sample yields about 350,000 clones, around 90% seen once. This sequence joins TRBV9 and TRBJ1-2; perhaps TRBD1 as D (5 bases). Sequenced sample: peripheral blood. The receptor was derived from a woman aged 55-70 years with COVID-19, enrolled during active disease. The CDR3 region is CASSAGGGVKSGYTF. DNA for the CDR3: TGTGCCAGCAGCGCCGGCGGAGGGGTTAAGTCTGGCTACACCTTC.